This T cell receptor beta chain is from a study of CD8 T cells in Susac syndrome (dated by TCRdb to the late 2010s). In the study overall: Whether CD8+ T cell activation and differentiation in Susac syndrome was antigen driven was tested using repertoire sequencing. On the study overall, not on this receptor specifically: The TCR sequencing and HLA analysis was acknowledged to have included a relatively small number of individuals.

Peripheral blood CD8+ and CD4+ T cells from healthy donors, Susac syndrome patients and multiple sclerosis patients were profiled using high-throughput TCR beta sequencing. The multiple sclerosis controls were treatment-naive patients who had stable or active relapsing-remitting disease and met the revised McDonald criteria. Bulk CD8+ and CD4+ T cells were purified by magnetic negative isolation, while CD8+ TEMRA cells were enriched using FACS. Blood was collected in EDTA tubes and processed within 24 hours, with PBMCs isolated through density gradient centrifugation. PBMCs intended for TCR sequencing were cryopreserved in liquid nitrogen and were subsequently thawed in a 37 degrees C water bath. Purity of sorted or isolated CD4+, CD8+ and CD8+ TEMRA cells was at least 90%. Points on this clonotype: The clone's antigen remains unknown. Base-call qualities are not available, and no considerably larger clone is one nucleotide away.

RNA was extracted using the RNeasy kit, and roughly 0.5 to 1 microgram was reverse transcribed with random hexamers. The immunoSEQ multiplex PCR assay, covering 54 Vbeta and 13 Jbeta segments, was used to amplify TCR beta CDR3 regions. PCR amplification bias was corrected by using a synthetic template baseline for primer optimization and computational correction. Per the authors' processing: Reads were assigned to V, D and J genes according to IMGT and analyzed in immunoSEQ Analyzer, with only productive sequences retained. Clonality was calculated as one minus the Shannon entropy normalized by log2 of the number of productive unique sequences. For each patient and control, public and private clones were evaluated among the 100 most prevalent clones. Susac-specific clones were defined as absent from healthy and MS cohorts, about 1,100 published viral clones and other ImmuneACCESS disease sequences. Starting from the raw public reads, TCRdb applied fastp trimming at Q25, assembled clones with MiXCR and retained in-frame beta chains. A single entry per CDR3 protein holds the most common genes and DNA from its merged rows. These V and J calls are TCRdb output, not the study's own analysis. This sample lists a few hundred thousand distinct CDR3 sequences; 95% were detected once. The ten largest clones capture roughly 0.1% of the sample.

Based on the germline V gene (reference sequence), the CDR1 and CDR2 sequences are GTSNPN and SVGIG. The cysteine opens and the phenylalanine closes a CDR3 of 11 amino acids. Only the CDR3 part of the read is kept: 33 bases, read in frame from the first base. Deletion took 5 bases off V and 10 bases off J, with a span of 12 bases between the germline ends. The sequence joins TRBV30 to TRBJ2-1; no D gene is confidently identified. The clonotype comes from a human donor with multiple sclerosis. Sequencing was done on a sample of CD4+ T cells from PBMCs. In nucleotide form, the sequence is TGTGCCTGGGGTCGGACCGGGGAGCAGTTCTTC. This encodes CAWGRTGEQFF.